This T cell receptor beta chain appears in the sequencing data of a study of blood T cell repertoires in COVID-19. Method: immunoSEQ multiplex PCR; TCRdb's copy keeps in-frame clones and lacks some. The repertoire holds 70,000 or so clones, with over 75% as singletons. The germline V gene encodes CDR1 SGDLS and CDR2 YYNGEE. The J segment lost 2 bases and the V segment lost 0 bases, leaving 1 base of the junction unmatched. This CDR3 has 15 amino acids. The specimen sequenced was peripheral blood. The chain couples TRBV9 to TRBJ1-3, with 8 bases lining up with TRBD1. The clonotype was recovered from a woman aged 18-35 years with acute or convalescent COVID-19. The CDR3 DNA is TGTGCCAGCAGCGTAGCAGGGGGCACTGGAAACACCATATATTTT. It codes for CASSVAGGTGNTIYF.